Below, one TCR beta chain is given with its context. The data were obtained in a study of technical replicates of blood from several donors. V shed 7 bases, J shed 7 bases, and the junction held 3 bases outside the gene matches. Germline V gene lookup returns CDR1 LNHDA and CDR2 SQIVND (reference sequence). This CDR3 spans 13 amino acids. Here immunoSEQ multiplex PCR was the method, and the copy in TCRdb shows in-frame clones only, minus some. Of around 79,000 clones listed, 91% are singletons. The sequenced sample consisted of T cells isolated from PBMCs. The J gene is TRBJ1-4, the V gene TRBV19; 10 nucleotides line up with TRBD1. This receptor was identified in a human donor in good health. Some clones in this sample may be carry-over from other donors' samples. CDR3 region: CASKDRGSEKLFF. Here the CDR3 DNA reads TGTGCCAGTAAGGACAGGGGGAGTGAAAAACTGTTTTTT.